One and the same sample provided the 30 T cell receptor beta chains below, sequenced in a study of T cells in Graves' hyperthyroidism and ophthalmopathy. Amplified TCR beta CDR3 regions derived from RNA transcripts. The HTBI set primed first-round TCR CDR3 RT-PCR. TCRdb reprocessed the multiplex PCR reads via MiXCR and lists one record per CDR3 protein. This table has tens of thousands of distinct CDR3 sequences, around half appearing once. The sequencing input was blood. Every receptor here comes from a woman aged 35 to 49 with Graves' ophthalmopathy.

The CDR3 bases are TGTGCCAGCAGTGAAAGGACCGATGGCTACACCTTC. It is translated as CASSERTDGYTF. The V call is TRBV2, the J call TRBJ1-2; D not certain. The CDR3 covers 12 residues. The germline V gene encodes CDR1 SNHLY and CDR2 FYNNEI. V gave up 2 bases and J gave up 6 bases, with 7 bases separating them.

This clonotype was found many times. The chain couples TRBV4-3 to TRBJ2-3; 7 bases map to TRBD2. Germline V gene sequence: CDR1 LGHNA, CDR2 YSLEER. This CDR3 region has 16 residues. With 0 bases clipped from V and 3 bases from J, the junction kept 6 bases outside the gene matches. The CDR3 protein is CASSQEYGGGTDTQYF. The CDR3 DNA sequence: TGCGCCAGCAGCCAAGAATACGGGGGAGGGACAGATACGCAGTATTTT.

V gene TRBV20-1 combines with J gene TRBJ2-1; D may match TRBD1 or TRBD2 (7 bases each). The ends were cut back, 5 bases at V and 4 bases at J, with 15 bases in the middle. The CDR3 has 14 amino acids. Looked up from germline, CDR1 is DFQATT and CDR2 is SNEGSKA (reference sequence). CDR3 protein: CSAYPGGGYNEQFF. For the CDR3, the DNA is TGCAGTGCTTACCCAGGGGGAGGGTACAATGAGCAGTTCTTC.

This chain joins TRBV15 and TRBJ2-7, with 9 bases matching TRBD2. Germline CDR1 LNHNV, CDR2 YYDKDF (reference sequence). Trimming at V came to 5 bases and at J to 7 bases, leaving 6 bases not matched to a gene. The CDR3 covers 13 residues. The CDR3 protein is CATSYLAGVEQYF. CDR3 nucleotides: TGTGCCACCAGCTATTTAGCGGGAGTTGAGCAGTACTTC.

On this clonotype itself: This may stem from a read error, because a much larger clone lies one nucleotide away. The CDR3 end shows no conserved phenylalanine or tryptophan, and so a read error is likely. The rearrangement links TRBV19 to TRBJ1-1; D ambiguous. Trimming pared 4 bases from V and 8 bases from J, leaving 14 bases between. Looked up from germline, CDR1 is LNHDA and CDR2 is SQIVND (reference sequence). The length of the CDR3 is 13 residues. CDR3 sequence (DNA): TGTGCCAGTAGTACCCGGGTAGGGAGGGAAGCTTTCTTA. Its translation: CASSTRVGREAFL.

V usage is TRBV10-2 and J usage is TRBJ2-1, with D unresolved. This CDR3 has 13 amino acids. CDR1 is WSHSY, CDR2 SAAADI, per germline. Trimming removed 0 bases from V and 2 bases from J, with 2 bases in between. CDR3 DNA: TGCGCCAGCAGTGAGTCTACCTACAATGAGCAGTTCTTC. It yields the protein CASSESTYNEQFF.

This clonotype has at least ten counts. The chain couples TRBV12-3 or TRBV12-4 to TRBJ1-5; D perhaps matches TRBD1 (6 bases). The CDR3 spans 13 residues. V lost 6 bases, J lost 5 bases, and 11 bases lay in between. This chain's CDR3 is CASSQDSDQPQHF. CDR3 sequence (DNA): TGTGCCAGCAGCCAGGACAGTGATCAGCCCCAGCATTTT.

This clonotype has at least ten counts. The chain combines TRBV3-1 with TRBJ1-2; no firm D call. V was shortened by 4 bases and J by 3 bases, with 9 bases between the two germline ends. CDR3 length equals 13 residues. Germline V lookup: CDR1 LGHDT, CDR2 YNNKEL (reference sequence). Here the CDR3 DNA reads TGTGCCAGCAGCCGGGCAGTCGACTATGGCTACACCTTC. Amino acid sequence: CASSRAVDYGYTF.

V is TRBV15 and J is TRBJ2-7; the match to TRBD1 covers 10 bases. The V and J ends lost 6 bases and 4 bases, in that order; junction bases with no gene match: 6. This CDR3 comprises 14 residues. Germline assignment: CDR1 LNHNV and CDR2 YYDKDF (reference sequence). CDR3 nucleotides: TGTGCCACCAGTGTGACAGGGGGCTTATACGAGCAGTACTTC. It specifies CATSVTGGLYEQYF.

The chain joins TRBV5-1 to TRBJ2-7; 7 nucleotides match TRBD2. The junction had 8 bases not matched to a gene; V was cut back by 5 bases and J by 3 bases. The germline gives CDR1 SGHRS, CDR2 YFSETQ. This CDR3 is built from 14 residues. Written as DNA, the CDR3 is TGCGCCAGCAGTGAGGCGGGAGAAGTCTACGAGCAGTACTTC. It is translated as CASSEAGEVYEQYF.

This chain uses TRBV29-1 with TRBJ1-1; 8 bases are shared with TRBD1. V shed 7 bases and J 6 bases; nucleotides not matched to a gene: 4. The CDR3 consists of 11 residues. The germline gives CDR1 SQVTM, CDR2 ANQGSEA. The DNA of the CDR3 is TGCAGCGCGGACAGGGCTTCTGAAGCTTTCTTT. Translating gives CSADRASEAFF.

In this sample, this clonotype turned up many times. A much bigger clone sits one base away, suggesting this may be a read error. The chain links TRBV24-1 to TRBJ2-2; D not resolved. The CDR3 runs to 14 residues. V lost 5 bases and J 5 bases, leaving 11 bases between the germline ends. Germline V gene data show CDR1 as KGHDR and CDR2 as SFDVKD. For the CDR3, the DNA is TGTGCCACCAGTGGTCAAACAGAGACCGGGGAGCTGTTTTTT. It codes for CATSGQTETGELFF.

Points on this clonotype: One end of the junction is discordant with germline, which a read error may explain. The DNA of the CDR3 is TGCAGCGCGGACAGGGACAATGGGCAGTTCTTC. Translated: CSADRDNGQFF. V gene TRBV29-1 combines with J gene TRBJ2-1; 8 nucleotides match TRBD1. There are 11 residues in the CDR3. CDR1 SQVTM and CDR2 ANQGSEA come from the germline V gene.

With regard to this clonotype: One junction end disagrees with the germline gene, perhaps due to a read error. V and J are TRBV12-3 or TRBV12-4 and TRBJ2-6; weak D call: TRBD1 (5 bases). This CDR3 has 15 residues. CDR3 amino acids: CASSLQGSGANGLTF. The CDR3, as DNA: TGTGCCAGCAGTTTACAGGGCTCTGGGGCCAACGGCCTGACTTTC.

This clonotype was observed at least ten times. V is TRBV6-2 or TRBV6-3 and J is TRBJ2-5; 8 bases fit TRBD1. Losses at the gene ends were 6 bases for V and 5 bases for J; bases not matched to a gene: 5. CDR1 MNHEY and CDR2 SVGEGT come from the germline V gene. This CDR3 has 13 residues. The CDR3 protein is CASRLTGEETQYF. The CDR3 nucleotides read TGTGCCAGCAGATTGACAGGGGAGGAGACCCAGTACTTC.

The chain carries TRBV5-1 and TRBJ2-3; TRBD2 agrees at 12 bases. Germline V gene lookup returns CDR1 SGHRS and CDR2 YFSETQ. The CDR3 totals 16 residues. With 4 bases clipped from V and 4 bases from J, the junction kept 7 bases outside the gene matches. CDR3 sequence: CASSGQLAGGADTQYF. DNA for the CDR3: TGCGCCAGCAGCGGCCAACTAGCGGGAGGTGCAGATACGCAGTATTTT.

With regard to this clonotype: One junction end disagrees with the germline gene, perhaps due to a read error. The chain uses TRBV6-4 and TRBJ2-2; 10 bases are shared with TRBD2. CDR1 is MRHNA, CDR2 SNTAGT, per germline. The CDR3 is made up of 12 amino acids. The CDR3 protein is CASSDSQLAGVF. The DNA of the CDR3 is TGTGCCAGCAGTGACTCCCAGCTAGCGGGAGTATTT.

Points on this clonotype: One base away lies a much larger clone, so this may be a sequencing read error. The rearrangement joins TRBV6-5 to TRBJ2-1; tentative D call: TRBD2 (5 bases). The length of the CDR3 is 14 residues. CDR1 and CDR2 from the germline V gene are MNHEY and SVGAGI. In nucleotides, the CDR3 is TGTGCCAGCAGTTCTGGGAGTTCCTGCAATGAGCAGTTCTTC. It specifies CASSSGSSCNEQFF.

This clonotype was seen many times. V gene TRBV6-6 combines with J gene TRBJ1-5, with TRBD1 matching over 10 bases. The CDR3 consists of 14 residues. The trim removed 7 bases at V and 2 bases at J, leaving 2 bases unmatched. Germline CDR1 and CDR2: MNHNY and SVGAGI (reference sequence). As DNA, the CDR3 is TGTGCCAGCAAGGGACAGGGGCGCAATCAGCCCCAGCATTTT. It yields the protein CASKGQGRNQPQHF.

In the case of this clonotype: The DNA is left out, because the CDR3 cannot be placed on it with certainty; the CDR3 is given as TCRdb lists it. This chain uses TRBV7-6 with TRBJ2-1; the table's D call of TRBD1 was not tested on the DNA. Germline V gene sequence: CDR1 SGHVS, CDR2 FNYEAQ. The CDR3 adds up to 24 amino acids, both ends counted. The CDR3 reads CASSLMAGSQETQYFGPGGNEQFF.

Details on this clonotype: It is likely a read error, because the conserved phenylalanine at the end of the CDR3 is missing. This rearrangement joins TRBV5-1 to TRBJ2-1, with TRBD2 identical over 11 bases. This CDR3 has 16 amino acids. Germline-derived CDR1 and CDR2 are SGHRS and YFSETQ. The CDR3 reads CAGSLAGTSGYNEQFC. In DNA, the CDR3 is TGCGCCGGCAGCTTGGCCGGGACTAGCGGATACAATGAGCAGTTCTGC.

The V gene is TRBV4-2, the J gene TRBJ1-6; D uncertain. V lost 0 bases to trimming and J lost 6 bases, with 3 bases between them. Per germline, CDR1 LGHNA and CDR2 YNFKEQ. The CDR3 sequence is 13 residues long. CDR3 DNA: TGTGCCAGCAGCCAAGAGGCTAATTCACCCCTCCACTTT. Encoded protein: CASSQEANSPLHF.

This chain joins TRBV20-1 and TRBJ2-2; D could derive from TRBD1 or TRBD2 (5 bases each). The CDR3 is 13 amino acids. The V gene lost 3 bases and the J gene lost 8 bases, with 13 bases spanning the gap. In germline, CDR1 is DFQATT, CDR2 SNEGSKA (reference sequence). The CDR3 nucleotides read TGCAGTGCTAGCGACCCTGGGACGGGGGAGCTGTTTTTT. Translation gives CSASDPGTGELFF.

In this sample, this clonotype turned up many times. This chain connects TRBV9 to TRBJ1-2; D ambiguous. Germline values: CDR1 SGDLS, CDR2 YYNGEE. This CDR3 has 13 residues. Deletions cut 6 bases from V and 4 bases from J, with 13 bases between. The CDR3 region is CASTGSGSYGYTF. As DNA, the CDR3 is TGTGCCAGCACCGGTTCCGGGAGCTATGGCTACACCTTC.

This chain uses TRBV9 with TRBJ1-3; D unclear. Trimming cost V 3 bases and J 4 bases, with 14 bases left between them. From germline, CDR1 is SGDLS and CDR2 YYNGEE. The CDR3 spans 15 residues. The CDR3 region is CASSAESWGGNTIYF. CDR3 DNA sequence: TGTGCCAGCAGCGCCGAGTCCTGGGGAGGAAACACCATATATTTT.

This clonotype was seen repeatedly, ten times or more. The chain is built from TRBV28 and TRBJ2-7, with TRBD1 as a possible D gene (6 bases). This CDR3 spans 11 amino acids. V lost 6 bases to trimming and J lost 6 bases, with 9 bases between them. CDR1 and CDR2 from the germline V gene are MDHEN and SYDVKM. This CDR3 is CASSFRGEQYF. The DNA of the CDR3 is TGTGCCAGCAGCTTCAGGGGCGAGCAGTACTTC.

This chain connects TRBV7-2 to TRBJ2-7; 14 bases agree with TRBD2. The CDR3 contains 14 residues. The germline V gene encodes CDR1 SGHTA and CDR2 FQGNSA. With 6 bases clipped from V and 3 bases from J, the junction kept 1 base outside the gene matches. This chain's CDR3 is CASSGTSGGYEQYF. CDR3 nucleotides: TGTGCCAGCAGTGGGACTAGCGGGGGCTACGAGCAGTACTTC.

Ten or more counts support this clonotype. V gene TRBV7-2 combines with J gene TRBJ2-5, with TRBD2 matching over 8 bases. V dropped 1 base and J dropped 5; count of bases not matched to a gene: 18. CDR3 length: 19 residues. Germline CDR1 is SGHTA and CDR2 is FQGNSA. The CDR3 loop is CASSLEAGRGGRIRETQYF. CDR3 nucleotide sequence: TGTGCCAGCAGCTTAGAAGCAGGTCGGGGGGGCCGTATCCGGGAGACCCAGTACTTC.

The chain is built from TRBV20-1 and TRBJ1-1, with D tentatively TRBD1 (6 bases). Germline assignment: CDR1 DFQATT and CDR2 SNEGSKA (reference sequence). The CDR3 consists of 14 residues. The V end lost 2 bases, the J end lost 4 bases, and 14 bases lay between the germline ends. CDR3 residues: CSARLPGVATEAFF. The CDR3 coding sequence is TGCAGTGCTAGACTGCCAGGGGTTGCCACTGAAGCTTTCTTT.

This clonotype has ten or more counts. The J gene is TRBJ1-4, the V gene TRBV7-9; unclear D gene. Germline loops: CDR1 SEHNR, CDR2 FQNEAQ (reference sequence). The CDR3 has 15 amino acids. Trimming removed 5 bases from V and 3 bases from J, with 13 bases in between. Here the CDR3 DNA reads TGTGCCAGCAGCAAAGACGCGGGAGCTAATGAAAAACTGTTTTTT. Its protein is CASSKDAGANEKLFF.